Listed below are T cell receptor beta chains from one sample, sequenced in a study of T cells in Graves' hyperthyroidism and ophthalmopathy. In TCRdb, the multiplex PCR reads were re-called with MiXCR into one record per CDR3 protein. The table records about 600,000 distinct CDR3 sequences, approximately 15% of them present only once. Material: blood. These receptors all come from a woman under 30 with Graves' ophthalmopathy. Each CDR3 is given with its conserved first and last residue. D genes are given only for firm matches. Clone size is not always given. Where it is, it says once, few, many or a class for expanded clones.

abundance,v_gene,j_gene,d_gene,CDR3aa,CDR3nt
many,TRBV7-2,TRBJ2-7,TRBD2,CASSPGLAGIEQYF,TGTGCCAGCAGCCCCGGACTAGCGGGAATCGAGCAGTACTTC
many,TRBV7-2,TRBJ2-7,TRBD2,CASSLGLAGVGEQYF,TGTGCCAGCAGCTTAGGACTAGCGGGAGTGGGTGAGCAGTACTTC
many,TRBV7-2,TRBJ2-4,TRBD1,CASSLVRQGIAKNIQYF,TGTGCCAGCAGCTTAGTACGACAGGGGATAGCCAAAAACATTCAGTACTTC
many,TRBV11-2,TRBJ2-1,NA,CASSSTYNEQFF,TGTGCCAGCAGCTCAACATACAATGAGCAGTTCTTC
NA,TRBV24-1,TRBJ2-7,TRBD2,CATSDFKREGQGTYEQYF,TGTGCCACCAGTGATTTCAAGCGGGAGGGCCAGGGAACCTACGAGCAGTACTTC
NA,TRBV19,TRBJ1-5,NA,CASSRRQVFGNQPQHF,TGTGCCAGTAGTAGACGACAGGTATTTGGCAATCAGCCCCAGCATTTT
NA,TRBV9,TRBJ1-2,NA,CASSLQESYGYTF,TGTGCCAGCAGCTTGCAGGAGTCCTATGGCTACACCTTC
few,TRBV11-2,TRBJ1-2,TRBD1,CASSGGTADGYTF,TGTGCCAGCAGCGGGGGGACAGCGGATGGCTACACCTTC
many,TRBV10-3,TRBJ1-2,TRBD1,CAIRGDRDSPFYGYTF,TGTGCCATCAGGGGGGACCGGGACAGCCCCTTCTATGGCTACACCTTC
few,TRBV4-1,TRBJ2-6,NA,CASSQVSGAGANVLTF,TGCGCCAGCAGCCAAGTATCAGGGGCTGGGGCCAACGTCCTGACTTTC
NA,TRBV24-1,TRBJ1-2,TRBD1,CATSDGQGAWGYTF,TGTGCCACCAGTGATGGGCAGGGGGCTTGGGGCTACACCTTC
many,TRBV7-8,TRBJ2-7,NA,CASSSEDRGGGLTYEQYF,TGTGCCAGCAGCTCCGAAGACCGAGGCGGCGGGCTAACCTACGAGCAGTACTTC
many,TRBV18,TRBJ2-7,NA,CASSPPRAGRTHLYEQYF,TGTGCCAGCTCACCACCTAGGGCAGGAAGGACTCACCTCTACGAGCAGTACTTC
many,TRBV2,TRBJ2-7,TRBD1,CASKARAGGPSEQYF,TGTGCCAGCAAAGCTCGGGCAGGGGGCCCGAGCGAGCAGTACTTC
few,TRBV19,TRBJ2-2,NA,CASSIEDLNTGELFF,TGTGCCAGTAGTATTGAGGACCTAAACACCGGGGAGCTGTTTTTT
many,TRBV12-3/TRBV12-4,TRBJ2-7,NA,CASSLIRGSSYEQYF,TGTGCCAGCAGTTTAATCCGGGGAAGCTCCTACGAGCAGTACTTC
many,TRBV11-3,TRBJ2-4,TRBD2,CASSLGTSGPLAKNIQYF,TGTGCCAGCAGCTTAGGGACTAGCGGGCCACTAGCCAAAAACATTCAGTACTTC
many,TRBV10-3,TRBJ2-7,NA,CAISESEIYEQYF,TGTGCCATCAGTGAGTCAGAGATCTACGAGCAGTACTTC
NA,TRBV19,TRBJ2-1,NA,CASNSFSDVINEQFF,TGTGCCAGTAATTCCTTTAGCGATGTTATTAATGAGCAGTTCTTC
many,TRBV2,TRBJ2-7,NA,CASIGDNSYEQYF,TGTGCCAGCATAGGGGACAACTCCTACGAGCAGTACTTC
few,TRBV6-1,TRBJ2-2,NA,CASDTLTGELFF,TGTGCCAGCGACACATTAACCGGGGAGCTGTTTTTT
NA,TRBV4-1,TRBJ1-2,NA,CASSQEGSLSYGYTF,TGCGCCAGCAGCCAAGAAGGATCCCTCTCCTATGGCTACACCTTC
NA,TRBV4-2,TRBJ2-1,NA,CASSHLQGDYSYNEQFF,TGTGCCAGCAGCCATTTACAGGGGGACTACAGCTACAATGAGCAGTTCTTC
NA,TRBV7-7,TRBJ2-2,TRBD1,CASSSWGQGTGELFF,TGTGCTAGCAGCTCTTGGGGACAGGGGACCGGGGAGCTGTTTTTT
many,TRBV27,TRBJ2-1,TRBD2,CASSLGGRAYNEQFF,TGTGCCAGCAGTTTAGGCGGGAGGGCTTACAATGAGCAGTTCTTC
many,TRBV7-9,TRBJ1-2,NA,CASSINPDNGYTF,TGTGCCAGCAGCATTAACCCAGACAATGGCTACACCTTC
many,TRBV11-3,TRBJ2-1,NA,CASSLDYEQFF,TGTGCCAGCAGCTTAGATTATGAGCAGTTCTTC
NA,TRBV20-1,TRBJ2-1,NA,CSASYPPFF,TGCAGTGCTAGCTACCCACCGTTCTTC
NA,TRBV7-8,TRBJ2-3,NA,CASSPRLLGSSTDTQYF,TGTGCCAGCAGCCCCCGCCTACTCGGCTCTAGCACAGATACGCAGTATTTT
NA,TRBV4-1,TRBJ1-1,NA,CASSPSRLGGFRTEAFF,TGCGCCAGCAGCCCTTCGCGCCTCGGGGGGTTTCGAACTGAAGCTTTCTTT
many,TRBV12-3/TRBV12-4,TRBJ2-2,TRBD2,CASSLPGLADGELFF,TGTGCCAGCAGTCTACCGGGACTAGCAGACGGGGAGCTGTTTTTT
many,TRBV7-9,TRBJ2-5,NA,CASSRGTEGETQYF,TGTGCCAGCAGCCGGGGAACAGAGGGGGAGACCCAGTACTTC
NA,TRBV19,TRBJ2-7,NA,CASSIRGQPYEQYF,TGTGCCAGTAGTATCCGAGGACAGCCCTACGAGCAGTACTTC
NA,TRBV12-3/TRBV12-4,TRBJ2-7,TRBD2,CASSQTSGRLDEQYF,TGTGCCAGCAGTCAAACTAGCGGGAGATTGGACGAGCAGTACTTC
few,TRBV6-2/TRBV6-3,TRBJ2-7,NA,CASSYGGRGWTSYEQYF,TGTGCCAGCAGTTACGGCGGTCGGGGGTGGACCTCCTACGAGCAGTACTTC
many,TRBV28,TRBJ2-3,NA,CASSLAPWAFGDTQYF,TGTGCCAGCAGTTTGGCGCCTTGGGCATTCGGAGATACGCAGTATTTT
few,TRBV10-3,TRBJ2-1,NA,CAISERADSSYNEQFF,TGTGCCATCAGTGAAAGAGCGGACTCCTCCTACAATGAGCAGTTCTTC
many,TRBV12-3/TRBV12-4,TRBJ1-1,NA,CASSLIGANTEAFF,TGTGCCAGCAGTTTAATAGGGGCGAACACTGAAGCTTTCTTT
few,TRBV28,TRBJ2-5,NA,CAATPGFQETQYF,TGTGCCGCTACCCCGGGATTCCAAGAGACCCAGTACTTC
many,TRBV7-9,TRBJ2-7,TRBD1,CASSAQGQSSYEQYF,TGTGCCAGCAGCGCGCAGGGACAGAGCTCCTACGAGCAGTACTTC
many,TRBV11-2,TRBJ2-7,NA,CASSPLASRGEQYF,TGTGCCAGCAGCCCTTTAGCGTCACGGGGGGAGCAGTACTTC
NA,TRBV19,TRBJ2-1,TRBD2,CATRALAGEGGEQFF,TGTGCCACCCGAGCACTAGCGGGAGAGGGAGGTGAGCAGTTCTTC
NA,TRBV19,TRBJ1-5,NA,CASSQTAGNQPQHF,TGTGCCAGTAGTCAGACAGCCGGCAATCAGCCCCAGCATTTT
many,TRBV6-5,TRBJ2-7,NA,CASSYGFSYEQYF,TGTGCCAGCAGTTACGGGTTTTCCTACGAGCAGTACTTC
many,TRBV6-2/TRBV6-3,TRBJ2-1,TRBD1,CASSYGTGSYNEQFF,TGTGCCAGCAGCTACGGGACAGGGTCCTACAATGAGCAGTTCTTC
NA,TRBV29-1,TRBJ2-5,NA,CSVEPRRGGWEETQYF,TGCAGCGTTGAACCCAGAAGAGGAGGTTGGGAGGAGACCCAGTACTTC
few,TRBV5-6,TRBJ2-1,NA,CASSLEGSSHNEQFF,TGTGCCAGCAGCTTGGAGGGAAGTTCACACAATGAGCAGTTCTTC
NA,TRBV3-1,TRBJ2-3,TRBD2,CASRNVAGVEEGTDTQYF,TGTGCCAGCAGGAACGTAGCGGGAGTGGAGGAGGGCACAGATACGCAGTATTTT
many,TRBV14,TRBJ2-7,NA,CASSRGRRQSSYEQYF,TGTGCCAGCAGCCGGGGACGGAGACAGAGCTCCTACGAGCAGTACTTC
NA,TRBV25-1,TRBJ2-5,NA,CASSGAGNQETQYF,TGTGCCAGCAGTGGGGCGGGGAATCAAGAGACCCAGTACTTC
many,TRBV24-1,TRBJ1-2,NA,CATSDLGRGYGYTF,TGTGCCACCAGTGATTTGGGACGGGGCTATGGCTACACCTTC
NA,TRBV6-5,TRBJ1-5,TRBD1,CASSYPTGNNQPQHF,TGTGCCAGCAGTTACCCGACAGGGAACAATCAGCCCCAGCATTTT
NA,TRBV7-9,TRBJ2-2,TRBD2,CASRFRLRTSGTGELFF,TGTGCCAGCAGATTTCGACTTAGGACTAGCGGGACCGGGGAGCTGTTTTTT
NA,TRBV6-5,TRBJ2-3,NA,CASSYSGESTDTQYF,TGTGCCAGCAGTTACAGTGGGGAGTCCACAGATACGCAGTATTTT
many,TRBV5-1,TRBJ2-1,NA,CASSLVAAEYNEQFF,TGCGCCAGCAGCTTGGTTGCAGCGGAGTACAATGAGCAGTTCTTC
NA,TRBV20-1,TRBJ1-4,NA,CSARSTNEKLFF,TGCAGTGCTAGATCCACTAATGAAAAACTGTTTTTT
NA,TRBV5-5,TRBJ2-7,TRBD1,CASSRDRRREQYF,TGTGCCAGTTCCCGGGACAGGCGAAGAGAGCAGTACTTC